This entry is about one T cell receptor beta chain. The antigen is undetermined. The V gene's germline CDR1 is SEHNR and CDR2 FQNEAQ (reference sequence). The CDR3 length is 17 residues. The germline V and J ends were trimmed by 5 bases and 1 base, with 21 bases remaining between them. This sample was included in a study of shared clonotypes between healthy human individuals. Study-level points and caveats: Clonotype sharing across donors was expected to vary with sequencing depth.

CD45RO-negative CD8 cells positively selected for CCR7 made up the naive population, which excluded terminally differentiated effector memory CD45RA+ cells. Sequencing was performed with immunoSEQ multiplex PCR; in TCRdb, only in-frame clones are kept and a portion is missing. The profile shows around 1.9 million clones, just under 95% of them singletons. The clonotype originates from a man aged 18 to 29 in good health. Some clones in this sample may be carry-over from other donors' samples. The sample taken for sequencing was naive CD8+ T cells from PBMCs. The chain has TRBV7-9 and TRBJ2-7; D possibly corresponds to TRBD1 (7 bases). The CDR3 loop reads CASSPPLGRGESYEQYF. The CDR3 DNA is TGTGCCAGCAGCCCGCCCCTGGGCAGGGGGGAGTCCTACGAGCAGTACTTC.